These T cell receptor beta chains were read from a single sample in a study of blood T cell repertoires in COVID-19. Some clones are missing from TCRdb's copy, which holds only in-frame ones; the method was immunoSEQ multiplex PCR. Here the sample spans under 200,000 clones, 88% being singletons. The specimen was peripheral blood. Receptors were obtained from a man aged 55 to 70 with acute or convalescent COVID-19. Both conserved end residues are part of each CDR3. A D gene is named only where the DNA matches it firmly. Clone size is given for some rows only: seen once, a few or many times, or a class if the clone is expanded.

.	TRBV4-1	TRBJ2-2	.	TGCGCCAGCAGCCAAGAAGGGGGGAACACCGGGGAGCTGTTTTTT	CASSQEGGNTGELFF
.	TRBV2	TRBJ1-5	.	TGTGCCAGCAGTGAAGACGCGGGACCTTTCGAGCCCCAGCATTTT	CASSEDAGPFEPQHF
.	TRBV29-1	TRBJ1-5	.	TGCAGCGTTATTACAGGGAATCAGCCCCAGCATTTT	CSVITGNQPQHF
.	TRBV6-2/TRBV6-3	TRBJ1-2	TRBD1	TGTGCCAGCAGTTACTCAGGACAGGGGGCCTACGTCTATGGCTACACCTTC	CASSYSGQGAYVYGYTF
once	TRBV5-1	TRBJ1-1	.	TGCGCCAGCAGCTCAACCCATGACAGGAAGAATGAAGCTTTCTTT	CASSSTHDRKNEAFF
.	TRBV5-1	TRBJ2-2	TRBD1	TGCGCCAGCAGCCGATATACAGGGGTTAACACCGGGGAGCTGTTTTTT	CASSRYTGVNTGELFF
.	TRBV29-1	TRBJ1-3	.	TGCAGCGTGGGCACTGACAGGTCCTCTGGAAACACCATATATTTT	CSVGTDRSSGNTIYF
.	TRBV7-9	TRBJ1-4	.	TGTGCCAGCAGCTCCCCTTGGGGAGATGAAAAACTGTTTTTT	CASSSPWGDEKLFF
.	TRBV3-1/TRBV3-2	TRBJ2-1	TRBD2	TGTGCCAGCACTACTAGCGGAAGTTACAATGAGCAGTTCTTC	CASTTSGSYNEQFF
.	TRBV6-5	TRBJ2-3	.	TGTGCCAGCAGGATACGGGAGACAGATACGCAGTATTTT	CASRIRETDTQYF
.	TRBV15	TRBJ2-7	.	TGTGCCACCAGCAGAACCTTAGGAGGGGCGTATTACGAGCAGTACTTC	CATSRTLGGAYYEQYF
.	TRBV24-1	TRBJ2-2	TRBD1	TGTGCCACCAGTGACCCCAGAGCCGGGGACAGGGCTTTTCCGAACACCGGGGAGCTGTTTTTT	CATSDPRAGDRAFPNTGELFF
.	TRBV11-3	TRBJ2-5	TRBD1	TGTGCCAGCAGCGCCGGGACAGGGGCGGAAGAGACCCAGTACTTC	CASSAGTGAEETQYF
.	TRBV7-2	TRBJ1-5	.	TGTGCCAGCAGCCCGCAGGGGAATCAGCCCCAGCATTTT	CASSPQGNQPQHF
once	TRBV7-9	TRBJ2-7	TRBD2	TGTGCCGGGTCTAGCGGGAGTTCCTACGAGCAGTACTTC	CAGSSGSSYEQYF
.	TRBV5-4	TRBJ2-1	TRBD2	TGTGCCAGCAGCTCCGGACTAGCTATCAATGAGCAGTTCTTC	CASSSGLAINEQFF
.	TRBV4-1	TRBJ1-2	TRBD1	TGCGCCAGCACCCAGATAGCGGAACAGGGGGCGGCGAAAGCTAACTATGGCTACACCTTC	CASTQIAEQGAAKANYGYTF
.	TRBV5-6	TRBJ1-1	.	TGTGCCAGCAGCTTGACTTACGGAGGAGCTTTCTTT	CASSLTYGGAFF
.	TRBV3-1/TRBV3-2	TRBJ2-1	.	TGTGCCAGCAGCCAAGATCGAGTCGTCTACAATGAGCAGTTCTTC	CASSQDRVVYNEQFF
.	TRBV7-2	TRBJ2-3	TRBD2	TGTGCCAGCAGCTTAGCGGGGAGCGGGGGGGCTGGATATTTT	CASSLAGSGGAGYF
few	TRBV7-2	TRBJ1-3	.	TGTGCCAGCAGCAGTACAGGGTTGAGTTCTGGAAACACCATATATTTT	CASSSTGLSSGNTIYF
.	TRBV12-3/TRBV12-4	TRBJ1-1	.	TGTGCCAGCACCCGGACAGCCACTGAAGCTTTCTTT	CASTRTATEAFF
.	TRBV7-8	TRBJ1-1	.	TGTGCCAGCAGCTTAGCGGCCAAGAACACTGAAGCTTTCTTT	CASSLAAKNTEAFF
.	TRBV7-9	TRBJ2-2	TRBD1	TGTGCCAGCAGCTGGCGGGACAGGGTCACCGGGGAGCTGTTTTTT	CASSWRDRVTGELFF
once	TRBV24-1	TRBJ2-3	TRBD2	TGTGCCACCAGTGATTTACAAGCGGGGGGGCAGTATTTT	CATSDLQAGGQYF
.	TRBV9	TRBJ1-4	TRBD1	TGTGCCAGCAGCCGGGACAGCCCTAATGAAAAACTGTTTTTT	CASSRDSPNEKLFF
once	TRBV5-5	TRBJ2-7	TRBD2	TGTGCCAGCAGCTCCACCGGGACTAGCGGGGCCTACGAGCAGTACTTC	CASSSTGTSGAYEQYF
.	TRBV3-1/TRBV3-2	TRBJ2-1	TRBD1	TGTGCCAGCAGCCCACAGGGGTTGAGCTCCTACAATGAGCAGTTCTTC	CASSPQGLSSYNEQFF
.	TRBV29-1	TRBJ2-4	TRBD2	TGCAGCACCCGGACTAGTTCAATGGGCATGGGGAAAAACATTCAGTACTTC	CSTRTSSMGMGKNIQYF
.	TRBV7-3	TRBJ2-1	.	TGTGCCAGCAGCCCCCTGGCGGGGAGCTCCTACAATGAGCAGTTCTTC	CASSPLAGSSYNEQFF
.	TRBV6-2/TRBV6-3	TRBJ2-7	TRBD2	TGTGCCAGCAGTTACGATCTTGCGGGAGGTTTCGAGCAGTACTTC	CASSYDLAGGFEQYF
.	TRBV3-1/TRBV3-2	TRBJ2-5	.	TGTGCCAGCAGCCAATCGCCTAGCGCGGGGGAGACCCAGTACTTC	CASSQSPSAGETQYF
.	TRBV6-5	TRBJ1-1	.	TGTGCCAGCAGTTCCCCGGGACACCCCAACACTGAAGCTTTCTTT	CASSSPGHPNTEAFF
.	TRBV9	TRBJ2-1	.	TGTGCCAGCAGCGTAGAGGGGTGGGACAATGAGCAGTTCTTC	CASSVEGWDNEQFF
.	TRBV3-1/TRBV3-2	TRBJ1-5	.	TGTGCCAGCAGCCAAGGACCGGGGAGCAATCAGCCCCAGCATTTT	CASSQGPGSNQPQHF
.	TRBV27	TRBJ1-2	.	TGTGCCAGCAGATTAACAGGCTCGGATGGCTACACCTTC	CASRLTGSDGYTF
.	TRBV4-1	TRBJ1-5	TRBD1	TGCGCCAGCAGCCGAGATGGGACAGCCGGCAATCAGCCCCAGCATTTT	CASSRDGTAGNQPQHF
.	TRBV4-1	TRBJ1-1	.	TGCGCCAGCAGTTTGGACGGGAGGGGAACTGAAGCTTTCTTT	CASSLDGRGTEAFF
.	TRBV27	TRBJ1-5	TRBD1	TGTGCCAGCAGTCCATCGGACAGGGGAAAAGGGAATCAGCCCCAGCATTTT	CASSPSDRGKGNQPQHF
.	TRBV5-1	TRBJ2-3	TRBD1	TGCGCCAGCAGCTTGGGACAGGGCGGGACAGATACGCAGTATTTT	CASSLGQGGTDTQYF
.	TRBV6-6	TRBJ2-1	TRBD1	TGTGCCAGCAGGGGGACAGGGAAATACAATGAGCAGTTCTTC	CASRGTGKYNEQFF
once	TRBV11-3	TRBJ2-1	.	TGTGCCAGCAGCCTAGGGCAGTATGAGCAGTTCTTC	CASSLGQYEQFF
.	TRBV6-5	TRBJ2-3	TRBD2	TGTGCCAGCAGTTACTCGGGGCGGGAGAGTGTGGAGTATTTT	CASSYSGRESVEYF
.	TRBV9	TRBJ2-5	.	TGTGCCAGCAGCGTAGACGGGGTATTCCAAGAGACCCAGTACTTC	CASSVDGVFQETQYF
once	TRBV4-1	TRBJ2-2	TRBD2	TGCGCCAGCAGCCAAGGGGGGACTAAGAGCCTCATCGCCGGGGAGCTGTTTTTT	CASSQGGTKSLIAGELFF
.	TRBV18	TRBJ1-3	.	TGTGCCAGCTCACCGGACAGTTTCTCTGGAAACACCATATATTTT	CASSPDSFSGNTIYF
.	TRBV19	TRBJ2-5	.	TGTGCCAGTAGTACGACAGGACTCCAAGAGACCCAGTACTTC	CASSTTGLQETQYF
.	TRBV27	TRBJ2-1	TRBD2	TGTGCCAGCAGTCCACTAGCGGGAGGTCCCTCTAGCTCCTACAATGAGCAGTTCTTC	CASSPLAGGPSSSYNEQFF
.	TRBV6-5	TRBJ1-1	.	TGTGCCAGCAGTTCTTTAGACAGAATGAACACTGAAGCTTTCTTT	CASSSLDRMNTEAFF
.	TRBV19	TRBJ1-3	TRBD1	TGTGCCAGTAGTCCCCGGACAGGGCCGAGCTCTGGAAACACCATATATTTT	CASSPRTGPSSGNTIYF
.	TRBV5-1	TRBJ2-5	.	TGCGCCAGCAGCTTGCGGACCCAAACTTCCAATAGGGGGGAGACCCAGTACTTC	CASSLRTQTSNRGETQYF
.	TRBV19	TRBJ2-1	.	TGTGCCAGTAGTAACGTCTGGACAGGGAGGGGGCAGTTCTTC	CASSNVWTGRGQFF